A selection of T cell receptor beta chains follows, all from one sample in a study of Ad26.COV2.S vaccination and SARS-CoV-2 variants. The method was immunoSEQ multiplex PCR; TCRdb's version includes in-frame clones alone and lacks a portion of them. This sample has roughly 320,000 clones, with just under 85% found just once. The sequenced sample was peripheral blood, obtained in a trial of Ad26.COV2.S vaccine versus placebo. The receptors shown here come from a person between 18 and 60 years old who received the Ad26.COV2.S COVID-19 vaccine or a placebo. Both conserved end residues are part of each CDR3. The order of the fields is clone size, V gene, D gene, J gene, CDR3 DNA, CDR3 protein. A D gene is named only where the DNA matches it firmly. Size is omitted from some rows. Given values are once, few, many or a class for expanded clones.

>.|TRBV6-1|.|TRBJ1-5
TGTGCCAGCAGTGCCGGCAGCCCTGTGAACAATCAGCCCCAGCATTTT
CASSAGSPVNNQPQHF
>.|TRBV7-9|TRBD1|TRBJ2-7
TGTGCCAGCAGCGCAGGACAGGAATACGAGCAGTACTTC
CASSAGQEYEQYF
>.|TRBV19|TRBD1|TRBJ2-1
TGTGCCAGTACCACAGGGGGCGGGCTTCGCAATGAGCAGTTCTTC
CASTTGGGLRNEQFF
>.|TRBV15|TRBD1|TRBJ2-1
TGTGCCACCAGCAGAGATCCCGGGACAGGGGCCAATGAGCAGTTCTTC
CATSRDPGTGANEQFF
>.|TRBV10-1|.|TRBJ2-2
TGCGCCAGCAGAGGCCCAACCACCGGGGAGCTGTTTTTT
CASRGPTTGELFF
>.|TRBV7-6|.|TRBJ2-3
TGTGCCAGCAGCCTTGATAGCGGCTTTCGGGGCACAGATACGCAGTATTTT
CASSLDSGFRGTDTQYF
>.|TRBV28|.|TRBJ2-7
TGTGCCAGCACCATCGCCAGGGGCTACTCCTACGAGCAGTACTTC
CASTIARGYSYEQYF
>.|TRBV5-1|TRBD1|TRBJ2-7
TGCGCCAGCAGCTTTTGGACAGGGAATGAAGAGCAGTACTTC
CASSFWTGNEEQYF
>.|TRBV14|.|TRBJ2-3
TGTGCCAGCAGCCAAGCCCTACTCTACACAGATACGCAGTATTTT
CASSQALLYTDTQYF
>.|TRBV2|.|TRBJ2-3
TGTGCCAGCAGCGAACAGGGTTCGGATACGCAGTATTTT
CASSEQGSDTQYF
>.|TRBV27|.|TRBJ2-3
TGTGCCAGCAAGGCCGGGGACTTTAACACAGATACGCAGTATTTT
CASKAGDFNTDTQYF
>.|TRBV5-1|.|TRBJ1-4
TGCGCCAGCAGCCTTCAGGGGAGGGGAACTAATGAAAAACTGTTTTTT
CASSLQGRGTNEKLFF
>.|TRBV28|TRBD1|TRBJ2-2
TGTGCCAGCAGTTTAACAGGGGTAACAACCGGGGAGCTGTTTTTT
CASSLTGVTTGELFF
>.|TRBV23-1|TRBD1|TRBJ1-5
TGCGCCAGCAGTCATAAGCCCGGGACAGGGGGATTTAAGCCCCAGCATTTT
CASSHKPGTGGFKPQHF
>few|TRBV29-1|.|TRBJ2-7
TGCAGCGTGGAAGGACAGAACCAATACGAGCAGTACTTC
CSVEGQNQYEQYF
>.|TRBV21-1|.|TRBJ2-3
TGTGCCAGCAGCAAGACTAGCGGGGGGGCTGGGGCCATTTCAGATACGCAGTATTTT
CASSKTSGGAGAISDTQYF
>.|TRBV19|.|TRBJ1-5
TGTGCCAGTAAGCTGGGGATGGGCAATCAGCCCCAGCATTTT
CASKLGMGNQPQHF
>.|TRBV27|TRBD1|TRBJ1-4
TGTGCCAGCAGTCCGAGGGGACAGCCGAATGAAAAACTGTTTTTT
CASSPRGQPNEKLFF
>.|TRBV27|.|TRBJ1-1
TGTGCCAGTTTAGGACATGCGGGCACTGAAGCTTTCTTT
CASLGHAGTEAFF
>.|TRBV11-3|TRBD1|TRBJ2-5
TGTGCCAGCAGGCGAAGACAGGGGAACCAAGAGACCCAGTACTTC
CASRRRQGNQETQYF
>.|TRBV19|.|TRBJ2-6
TGTGCCAGTAGTATGGCGGGGCCTGGGGCCAACGTCCTGACTTTC
CASSMAGPGANVLTF
>.|TRBV7-6|.|TRBJ2-1
TGTGCCAGCAGCTTAGACCGCCGACGGAGGGAGCAGTTCTTC
CASSLDRRRREQFF
>.|TRBV5-5|.|TRBJ1-2
TGTGCCAGCAGCTTAACAGGGTTGGGGAACTATGGCTACACCTTC
CASSLTGLGNYGYTF
>few|TRBV5-6|.|TRBJ2-7
TGTGCCAGCAGCTTGGCCGGGGTAAACTACGAGCAGTACTTC
CASSLAGVNYEQYF
>.|TRBV6-5|.|TRBJ2-7
TGTGCCAGCAGAGGGACCATCCCCTACGAGCAGTACTTC
CASRGTIPYEQYF
>.|TRBV6-6|TRBD1|TRBJ1-2
TGTGCCAGCAGATATCCAGGGGGCTATGGCTACACCTTC
CASRYPGGYGYTF
>.|TRBV3-1/TRBV3-2|.|TRBJ1-2
TGTGCCAGCAGCCAAGCATTAATAGCTAACTATGGCTACACCTTC
CASSQALIANYGYTF
>.|TRBV20-1|.|TRBJ2-7
TGCAGTGGTGGAGCCTACGAGCAGTACTTC
CSGGAYEQYF
>.|TRBV5-1|.|TRBJ1-2
TGCGCCAGCAGCCTTGACAGCTACTACACCTTC
CASSLDSYYTF
>.|TRBV7-9|TRBD2|TRBJ2-3
TGTGCCAGCAGCCCTCGGGTCAGCGGGGGGGCAGGGGATACGCAGTATTTT
CASSPRVSGGAGDTQYF
>.|TRBV27|.|TRBJ1-2
TGTGCCAGCAGTCCCGTTAAAAAAGGACTTAAGTATGGCTACACCTTC
CASSPVKKGLKYGYTF
>.|TRBV6-5|TRBD1|TRBJ2-5
TGTGCCAGCACCCGGACAGGGGTTGGGGAGACCCAGTACTTC
CASTRTGVGETQYF
>.|TRBV4-1|TRBD1|TRBJ2-5
TGCGCCAGCAGCCAAGAGGACAGGGGCGGTGAGACCCAGTACTTC
CASSQEDRGGETQYF
>.|TRBV7-3|TRBD2|TRBJ2-1
TGTGCCAGCAGTAATGGACTAGCGGCGAATAATGAGCAGTTCTTC
CASSNGLAANNEQFF
>.|TRBV5-4|TRBD2|TRBJ2-3
TGTGCCATAAAAGGGACTAGCGGAGTAGATACGCAGTATTTT
CAIKGTSGVDTQYF
>.|TRBV5-1|.|TRBJ2-7
TGCGCCAGCAGCTTGGGGGGCACCTACGAGCAGTACTTC
CASSLGGTYEQYF
>.|TRBV19|.|TRBJ2-5
TGTGCCAGTAGTTTGAACAGGGGAGGCGAGACCCAGTACTTC
CASSLNRGGETQYF
>.|TRBV7-9|TRBD1|TRBJ2-7
TGTGCCAGCAGCTTAGGGGAAGGGGGCGCTTACGAGCAGTACTTC
CASSLGEGGAYEQYF
>.|TRBV7-2|.|TRBJ2-1
TGTGCCAGCGGCGGTAGCTCCTACAATGAGCAGTTCTTC
CASGGSSYNEQFF
>.|TRBV14|TRBD2|TRBJ2-1
TGTGCCAGCAGCCAAGGCCTAGCGGGGGCCCTAAGGAGAAATGAGCAGTTCTTC
CASSQGLAGALRRNEQFF